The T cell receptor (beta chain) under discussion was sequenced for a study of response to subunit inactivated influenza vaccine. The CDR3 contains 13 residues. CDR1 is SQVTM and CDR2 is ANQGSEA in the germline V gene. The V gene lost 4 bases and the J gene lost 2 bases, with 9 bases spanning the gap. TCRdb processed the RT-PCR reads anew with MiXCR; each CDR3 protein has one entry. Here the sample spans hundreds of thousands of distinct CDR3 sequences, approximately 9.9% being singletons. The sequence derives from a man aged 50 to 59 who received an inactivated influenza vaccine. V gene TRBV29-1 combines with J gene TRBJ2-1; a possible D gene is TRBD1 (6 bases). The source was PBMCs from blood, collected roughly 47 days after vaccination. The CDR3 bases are TGCAGCGTTGTAACAGGGACCTACAATGAGCAGTTCTTC. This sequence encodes CSVVTGTYNEQFF.